This T cell receptor (beta chain) comes out of a study of CD8+CD57+ T cells in acquired aplastic anemia. Individuals selected for sequencing had exhibited CD8+CD57+ cell expansion on flow cytometry. Patients, without exception, had severe acquired aplastic anemia. The CDR3 consists of 15 residues. After removal of 4 bases from V and 4 bases from J, the junction contained 1 base not matched to a gene. CDR1 and CDR2 from the germline V gene are SGHTA and FQGNSA. Only one count was recorded for this clonotype. TCR beta VDJ and CDR3 were profiled, and genomic DNA was the template. MiXCR, run by TCRdb on the reads, gives a single entry per CDR3 protein. The sample holds some 200,000 distinct CDR3 sequences, over 55% seen once.

This clonotype originated in a human donor with aplastic anemia. Sequenced: sorted CD4+, CD8+, or CD8+CD57+ T cells (not recorded which) from PBMCs. This chain joins TRBV7-2 and TRBJ2-2, with 12 bases that match TRBD2. The chain's CDR3 is CASSSSGGATGELFF. Written as DNA, the CDR3 is TGTGCCAGCAGCTCTAGCGGGGGGGCCACCGGGGAGCTGTTTTTT.